What follows is one T cell receptor (beta chain) and its context. The antigen is unknown. This sample stems from a study of T cell responses to AZD1222 COVID-19 vaccine. Findings and limits, study-wide: Per reports, nearly half of all spike-specific TCRs target regions that are unmutated in variants. In a largely white British group with more females than males, clonal diversity was possibly underestimated. There were vaccine-associated CD4 TCRs across spike, dominant at 160-218 and 743-854. Sampled repertoires all dated from after the peak T cell response.

The CDR3 has 14 amino acids. Trimming pared 3 bases from V and 5 bases from J, leaving 13 bases between. Germline V CDR1 and CDR2: MNHEY, SVGAGI. Repertoires were generated with immunoSEQ multiplex PCR, while TCRdb's copy carries only in-frame clones and drops some. The sample yields 150,000 to 200,000 clones, about 90% seen once. The rearrangement joins TRBV6-5 to TRBJ2-5; D possibly corresponds to TRBD1 (6 bases). This TCR was recovered from an adult in good health. The material was peripheral blood, obtained on day 0 of MenACWY control vaccination. CDR3 nucleotide sequence: TGTGCCAGCAGTTATCCAGGGGCAGGGGAGACCCAGTACTTC. Protein: CASSYPGAGETQYF.